Sequencing of this T cell receptor (beta chain) was carried out in a study of blood T cell repertoires in COVID-19. Study-level information: Whether acute or convalescent, the COVID-19 samples came from the United States, Italy and Spain. T cells, B-cell-depleted T cells, or PBMCs supplied cDNA or gDNA.

Deletions cut 4 bases from V and 9 bases from J, with 13 bases between. This CDR3 is 13 amino acids long. Per the germline V gene, CDR1 is LNHDA and CDR2 is SQIVND (reference sequence). Per the original data handling: Amplification with reference gene primers provided the estimates of nucleated cell counts. The protocol was immunoSEQ multiplex PCR, while the TCRdb copy is restricted to in-frame clones and leaves out a portion. V, J and clone size derive from that table, while D and trimming were established from the DNA sequence. This sample has 200,000 to 300,000 clones, with about 90% found just once.

The chain links TRBV19 to TRBJ2-1, with D possibly matching TRBD2 (6 bases). Sequencing was done on a sample of peripheral blood. The clonotype comes from a young woman who had recovered from COVID-19. The CDR3: CASSSFAGTEQFF. CDR3 DNA sequence: TGTGCCAGTAGTAGCTTCGCGGGGACTGAGCAGTTCTTC.